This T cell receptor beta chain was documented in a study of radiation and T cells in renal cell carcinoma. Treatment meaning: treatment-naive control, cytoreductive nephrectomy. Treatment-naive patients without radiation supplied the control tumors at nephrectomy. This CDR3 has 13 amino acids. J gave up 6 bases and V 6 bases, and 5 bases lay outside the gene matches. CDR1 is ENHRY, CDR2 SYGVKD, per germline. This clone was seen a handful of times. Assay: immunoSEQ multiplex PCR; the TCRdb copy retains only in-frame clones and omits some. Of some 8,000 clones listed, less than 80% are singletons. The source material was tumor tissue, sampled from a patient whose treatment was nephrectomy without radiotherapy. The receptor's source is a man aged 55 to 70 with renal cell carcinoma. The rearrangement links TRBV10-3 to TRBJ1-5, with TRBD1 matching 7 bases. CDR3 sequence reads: CAIRGQIGQPQHF. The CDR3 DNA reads TGTGCCATCAGGGGACAGATCGGTCAGCCCCAGCATTTT.